Below are 27 T cell receptor beta chains sequenced from a single sample in a study of beta chain features in type 1 diabetes. Their antigen targets remain unknown. The entirety of the isolated RNA underwent reverse transcription, so expressed TCRB transcripts were sequenced. Repertoires were generated with immunoSEQ multiplex PCR, while TCRdb's copy carries only in-frame clones and drops some. The sample has 640,000 or so clones, more than 13% seen once. General study findings and limits: Shorter TCRB CDR3s, moderately but significantly so, were found in Type 1 diabetes patients in all four CD4+ subsets.

Material: naive CD4+ T cells from blood. These TCRs come from a man between 18 and 35 years old with type 1 diabetes.

CDR3 in DNA: TGTGCCAGCAGTTACTCCGGGACACCCGGAGGGCAGTTCTTC. Its protein is CASSYSGTPGGQFF. This chain joins TRBV6-5 and TRBJ2-1, with a tentative D call TRBD1 (6 bases). The CDR3 runs 14 residues. The germline V gene encodes CDR1 MNHEY and CDR2 SVGAGI. Trimming left V 0 bases short and J 12 bases short, with 15 bases between.

There are a few counts of this clone. This sequence joins TRBV6-1 and TRBJ2-3; D is ambiguous. The CDR3 is 13 amino acids. The ends were cut back, 7 bases at V and 6 bases at J, with 14 bases in the middle. Germline V lookup: CDR1 MNHNS, CDR2 SASEGT. CDR3 nucleotide sequence: TGTGCCAGCACCGGTACACCTGAGGATACGCAGTATTTT. Amino acid sequence: CASTGTPEDTQYF.

This clone was counted a few times. Other DNA sequences in the sample encode the same CDR3. The chain has TRBV27 and TRBJ1-5, with D possibly TRBD1 on 6 matching bases. Trimming took off 6 bases at V and 5 bases at J, with 8 bases between the two ends. The germline CDR1 and CDR2 sequences are MNHEY and SMNVEV (reference sequence). CDR3 size: 12 residues. CDR3 amino acids: CASRGGDQPQHF. CDR3 sequence (DNA): TGTGCCAGCAGAGGGGGTGATCAGCCCCAGCATTTT.

This clone was found many times. This chain joins TRBV7-9 and TRBJ1-4; D possibly corresponds to TRBD1 (6 bases). This CDR3 comprises 15 residues. Germline CDR1 is SEHNR and CDR2 is FQNEAQ (reference sequence). Trimming stripped 5 bases from V and 10 bases from J, with 20 bases between. In nucleotides, the CDR3 is TGTGCCAGCAGCCAACGACAGGCCTTGAAGGGAAAACTGTTTTTT. Amino acid sequence: CASSQRQALKGKLFF. Supplemented by reference TRBV7-9 and TRBJ1-4, the full variable domain reads DTGVSQNPRHKITKRGQNVTFRCDPISEHNRLYWYRQTLGQGPEFLTYFQNEAQLEKSRLLSDRFSAERPKGSFSTLEIQRTEQGDSAMYLCASSQRQALKGKLFFGSGTQLSVL.

Only a few counts were recorded for this clone. The chain carries TRBV7-9 and TRBJ2-5, with TRBD2 matching over 10 bases. V lost 3 bases, J lost 4 bases, and 2 bases stayed unmatched. Germline values: CDR1 SEHNR, CDR2 FQNEAQ (reference sequence). The CDR3 consists of 14 residues. The CDR3 reads CASSFLAGGETQYF. The CDR3 bases are TGTGCCAGCAGCTTTTTAGCGGGAGGAGAGACCCAGTACTTC.

V and J are TRBV7-8 and TRBJ2-7; D remains ambiguous. V was pared by 4 bases and J by 5 bases, with 0 bases between. The CDR3 runs 9 residues. Germline CDR1 reads SGHVS; CDR2 reads FQNEAQ. The CDR3 sequence: CASSYEQYF. CDR3 nucleotides: TGTGCCAGCAGCTACGAGCAGTACTTC.

This rearrangement joins TRBV29-1 to TRBJ1-2, with D possibly TRBD1 on 6 matching bases. The germline V gene encodes CDR1 SQVTM and CDR2 ANQGSEA. The CDR3 is made up of 11 amino acids. The V and J ends lost 7 bases and 7 bases respectively, with 13 bases between them. CDR3 bases: TGCAGCGATACACAGGGAGTTGGCTACACCTTC. It encodes CSDTQGVGYTF.

This clone was found a few times. The chain couples TRBV4-2 to TRBJ2-1; 8 nucleotides match TRBD1. With 5 bases clipped from V and 0 bases from J, the junction kept 15 bases outside the gene matches. Germline-derived CDR1 and CDR2 are LGHNA and YNFKEQ. CDR3 length equals 19 residues. The CDR3 here is CASSISGTGPTSSYNEQFF. The CDR3 DNA reads as TGTGCCAGCAGCATCTCCGGGACAGGACCAACTAGCTCCTACAATGAGCAGTTCTTC.

The chain couples TRBV29-1 to TRBJ2-7, with 10 bases aligning to TRBD1. V dropped 6 bases and J dropped 0; count of bases not matched to a gene: 2. The CDR3 covers 13 residues. The V gene's germline CDR1 is SQVTM and CDR2 ANQGSEA. Here the CDR3 DNA reads TGCAGCGTGGACAGGGGGAGCTCCTACGAGCAGTACTTC. Its protein is CSVDRGSSYEQYF.

This chain uses TRBV20-1 with TRBJ2-7, with TRBD1 matching 9 bases. Germline CDR1 and CDR2: DFQATT and SNEGSKA (reference sequence). The J segment lost 6 bases and the V segment lost 3 bases, leaving 0 bases of the junction unmatched. The CDR3 sequence is 11 residues long. The CDR3 here is CSARGQGEQYF. The CDR3 region has the DNA TGCAGTGCTAGGGGACAGGGCGAGCAGTACTTC.

The chain recombines TRBV10-3 with TRBJ2-3; D is uncertain. Germline V gene lookup returns CDR1 ENHRY and CDR2 SYGVKD. V was trimmed by 0 bases and J by 0 bases, leaving 7 bases between them. The CDR3 is made up of 15 amino acids. CDR3 amino acids: CAISESISSTDTQYF. As DNA, the CDR3 is TGTGCCATCAGTGAGTCGATTTCTAGCACAGATACGCAGTATTTT.

The V call is TRBV19, the J call TRBJ1-2, with 8 nucleotides matching TRBD1. The V gene's germline CDR1 is LNHDA and CDR2 SQIVND (reference sequence). The V and J ends lost 10 bases and 4 bases, in that order; junction bases with no gene match: 8. This CDR3 is built from 13 residues. The CDR3 sequence is CATTRTGSYGYTF. The CDR3 bases are TGTGCCACCACGAGGACAGGGAGCTATGGCTACACCTTC. Combining the CDR3 with reference TRBV19 and TRBJ1-2 gives the whole variable domain DGGITQSPKYLFRKEGQNVTLSCEQNLNHDAMYWYRQDPGQGLRLIYYSQIVNDFQKGDIAEGYSVSREKKESFPLTVTSAQKNPTAFYLCATTRTGSYGYTFGSGTRLTVV.

J is TRBJ2-7 and V is TRBV5-1, with 9 bases identical to TRBD1. J lost 2 bases, V lost 4 bases, and 7 bases had no gene match. Germline values: CDR1 SGHRS, CDR2 YFSETQ. CDR3 length equals 15 residues. The CDR3 DNA reads as TGCGCCAGCAGCGTAACCACAGGGGGCGCCTACGAGCAGTACTTC. Its translation is CASSVTTGGAYEQYF. Complete variable domain (other parts from reference TRBV5-1 and TRBJ2-7): KAGVTQTPRYLIKTRGQQVTLSCSPISGHRSVSWYQQTPGQGLQFLFEYFSETQRNKGNFPGRFSGRQFSNSRSEMNVSTLELGDSALYLCASSVTTGGAYEQYFGPGTRLTVT.

The chain employs TRBV5-1 and TRBJ2-7, with D possibly being TRBD2 (5 bases). Trimming pared 5 bases from V and 3 bases from J, leaving 12 bases between. The germline gives CDR1 SGHRS, CDR2 YFSETQ. The CDR3 extends over 13 amino acids. CDR3 region: CASRWSEGYEQYF. CDR3 nucleotides: TGCGCCAGCAGGTGGAGTGAGGGCTACGAGCAGTACTTC.

Only a few counts were recorded for this clone. The chain is built from TRBV27 and TRBJ1-2, with 9 bases aligning to TRBD1. CDR3 length equals 15 residues. CDR1 and CDR2 from the germline V gene are MNHEY and SMNVEV (reference sequence). V trimming: 2 bases; J trimming: 5 bases; junction bases outside the gene matches: 6. In DNA form, the CDR3 reads TGTGCCAGCAGTTTACAGGACAGGGGTCTTTATGGCTACACCTTC. Amino acid sequence: CASSLQDRGLYGYTF.

This clone showed up just once. CDR3 DNA: TGTGCCATCAGTGAGCGACAGGGGTCGAGTGGCTCCTACGAGCAGTACTTC. Its protein product is CAISERQGSSGSYEQYF. The J gene is TRBJ2-7, the V gene TRBV10-3; 8 bases are shared with TRBD1. The CDR3 is 17 amino acids. The germline V gene encodes CDR1 ENHRY and CDR2 SYGVKD. Losses at the gene ends were 2 bases for V and 0 bases for J; bases not matched to a gene: 9.

This clone was seen only a few times. This CDR3 is CASSPRQDGTEAFF. The DNA for the CDR3 is TGTGCCAGCAGCCCTCGACAAGATGGCACTGAAGCTTTCTTT. This sequence joins TRBV14 and TRBJ1-1, with D unresolved. The V gene lost 4 bases and the J gene lost 4 bases, with 13 bases spanning the gap. Germline-derived CDR1 and CDR2 are SGHDN and FVKESK. CDR3 size: 14 residues.

The chain combines TRBV19 with TRBJ2-1; tentatively, D is TRBD2 (5 bases). V was pared by 9 bases and J by 5 bases, with 14 bases between. Germline V gene sequence: CDR1 LNHDA, CDR2 SQIVND (reference sequence). The CDR3 consists of 13 residues. DNA of the CDR3: TGTGCCAGCGGGGTGGAAGCTGACAATGAGCAGTTCTTC. Translation: CASGVEADNEQFF.

The chain joins TRBV30 to TRBJ1-4; D is ambiguous. The CDR3 spans 11 residues. In germline, CDR1 is GTSNPN, CDR2 SVGIG (reference sequence). The germline V and J ends were trimmed by 2 bases and 6 bases, with 4 bases remaining between them. The CDR3 nucleotides read TGTGCCTGGAGTATAGATGAAAAACTGTTTTTT. It specifies CAWSIDEKLFF. The entire variable domain, with the rest obtained from reference TRBV30 and TRBJ1-4, is as follows: SQTIHQWPATLVQPVGSPLSLECTVEGTSNPNLYWYRQAAGRGLQLLFYSVGIGQISSEVPQNLSASRPQDRQFILSSKKLLLSDSGFYLCAWSIDEKLFFGSGTQLSVL.

CDR3 sequence (DNA): TGTGCCAGCAGCTCGTCTAGCGGGGGGGCTGGATACGAGCAGTACTTC. This gives the protein CASSSSSGGAGYEQYF. The chain has TRBV14 and TRBJ2-7; 12 bases are a match to TRBD2. Germline loops: CDR1 SGHDN, CDR2 FVKESK. The CDR3 consists of 16 residues. Trimming at V came to 5 bases and at J to 4 bases, leaving 9 bases not matched to a gene.

This clone was observed a few times. This sample also contains other DNA sequences that code for the same CDR3. The gene calls are TRBV30 and TRBJ1-1; a possible D gene is TRBD1 (5 bases). CDR1 and CDR2 from the germline V gene are GTSNPN and SVGIG (reference sequence). The CDR3 runs 13 residues. Deletions cut 0 bases from V and 4 bases from J, with 9 bases between. This CDR3 reads CAWSVGEGTEAFF. The CDR3 DNA follows: TGTGCCTGGAGTGTAGGGGAGGGCACTGAAGCTTTCTTT.

This clone has only a few counts. The junction does not match germline at one end; this may be a read error. The chain carries TRBV6-5 and TRBJ2-5; 9 nucleotides match TRBD1. CDR3 length equals 12 residues. Looked up from germline, CDR1 is MNHEY and CDR2 is SVGAGI. CDR3 protein: CASSEATGTGHF. The CDR3 bases are TGTGCCAGCAGTGAAGCAACTGGGACAGGGCACTTC.

This clone has more than one count but fewer than ten. This chain joins TRBV18 and TRBJ1-1, with 7 nucleotides matching TRBD1. This CDR3 spans 14 amino acids. The J segment lost 4 bases and the V segment lost 4 bases, leaving 6 bases of the junction unmatched. CDR1 is KGHSH and CDR2 is LQKENI in the germline V gene. The CDR3 DNA reads as TGTGCCAGCTCACTTGCACAGGGGAGCACTGAAGCTTTCTTT. It is translated as CASSLAQGSTEAFF.

This clone was detected a few times. The chain links TRBV29-1 to TRBJ2-7, with TRBD2 matching over 10 bases. This CDR3 is built from 14 residues. The V gene end was trimmed by 4 bases and the J gene end by 2 bases; junction bases not matched to a gene: 5. Per the germline V gene, CDR1 is SQVTM and CDR2 is ANQGSEA. The CDR3 is CSVAGLATTYEQYF. DNA of the CDR3: TGCAGCGTTGCGGGACTAGCGACAACCTACGAGCAGTACTTC.

This chain's CDR3 is CSVGQGADIQYF. CDR3 sequence (DNA): TGCAGCGTTGGGCAGGGAGCGGACATTCAGTACTTC. This chain links TRBV29-1 with TRBJ2-4; D tentatively fits TRBD1 or TRBD2 (5 bases each). This CDR3 has 12 amino acids. The V and J ends lost 4 bases and 8 bases respectively, with 12 bases between them. From germline, CDR1 is SQVTM and CDR2 ANQGSEA.

This clone was counted only a few times. Other DNA sequences in the same sample also yield this CDR3. The chain links TRBV9 to TRBJ2-5; either TRBD1 or TRBD2 may supply D (5 bases each). Trimming cost V 0 bases and J 3 bases, with 6 bases left between them. Looked up from germline, CDR1 is SGDLS and CDR2 is YYNGEE. The length of the CDR3 is 13 residues. CDR3 amino acids: CASSVGGEETQYF. For the CDR3, the DNA is TGTGCCAGCAGCGTAGGAGGGGAAGAGACCCAGTACTTC.

The chain links TRBV6-4 to TRBJ2-1; D unresolved. The CDR3 contains 14 residues. Germline V gene lookup returns CDR1 MRHNA and CDR2 SNTAGT. V lost 4 bases, J lost 8 bases, and 15 bases lay in between. The CDR3 reads CASSARTPRDEQFF. The CDR3 DNA reads TGTGCCAGCAGTGCCCGAACCCCTAGGGATGAGCAGTTCTTC.